This TCR beta chain was found in a study of cytomegalovirus exposure and HLA in healthy donors. Across the whole study: HLA-typed donors were the source of about 85 million unique TCRs, which an early data release held.

The V end was cut by 8 bases, the J end by 6 bases, with 7 bases between. The CDR3 consists of 11 residues. Germline CDR1 and CDR2: SNHLY and FYNNEI. The study, taken as a whole, reports: Researchers left out some V segments, among them TRBV6-2 and TRBV6-3, as indistinguishable. Per a later analysis, 15,000 to 20,000 TCR beta sequences showed association with HLA alleles at 0.05 false discovery rate. It was in a later analysis that TCR association rates were seen to vary by HLA locus, highest for DRB1 and lowest for HLA-C.

In regard to this clone: Its antigen is still unknown.

The PCR ran on 60 Vbeta and 13 Jbeta primers. Clones were read by immunoSEQ multiplex PCR, and TCRdb kept only the in-frame ones, dropping some. Of some 200,000 clones listed, 79% were seen once; the top ten hold about 1.5%. J is TRBJ1-4 and V is TRBV2; D gene unclear. The clonotype originates from a man in his forties or fifties in good health and CMV-seronegative. The sequenced material came from PBMCs. The CDR3 is CASGQDEKLFF. The CDR3 nucleotides read TGTGCCAGCGGGCAGGATGAAAAACTGTTTTTT.